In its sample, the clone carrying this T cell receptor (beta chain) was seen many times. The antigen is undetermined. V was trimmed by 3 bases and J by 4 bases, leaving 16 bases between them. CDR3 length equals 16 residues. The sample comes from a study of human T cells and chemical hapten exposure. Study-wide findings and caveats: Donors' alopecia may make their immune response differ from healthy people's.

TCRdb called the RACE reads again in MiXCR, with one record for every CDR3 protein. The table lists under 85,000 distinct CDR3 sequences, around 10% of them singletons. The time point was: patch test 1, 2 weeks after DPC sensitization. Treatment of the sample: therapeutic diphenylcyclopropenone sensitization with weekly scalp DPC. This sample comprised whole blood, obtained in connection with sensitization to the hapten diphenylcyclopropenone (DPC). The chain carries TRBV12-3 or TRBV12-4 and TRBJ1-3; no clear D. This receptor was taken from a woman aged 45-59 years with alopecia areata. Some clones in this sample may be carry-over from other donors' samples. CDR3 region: CASSFASRTTGNTIYF. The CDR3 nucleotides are TGTGCCAGCAGTTTTGCCTCTCGGACGACCGGAAACACCATATATTTT.